The source of this T cell receptor beta chain is a study of blood T cell repertoires in COVID-19. Turning to the study itself: Spain, Italy and the United States supplied samples that represented acute and convalescent COVID-19. PBMCs, B-cell-depleted T cells, or T cells provided the cDNA or gDNA that made up the material.

In the original processing: By means of reference gene primer amplification, nucleated cell counts were estimated. This table comes from immunoSEQ multiplex PCR, and its TCRdb copy is limited to in-frame clones, with some not included. Clone size and V and J calls were adopted from that table, with D and trimming inferred from the DNA. The table has about 62,000 clones, around 89% seen once. Material: peripheral blood. This sequence originates from a human donor in a cohort sampled during active COVID-19.

CDR3 protein: CATSVGHIANTGELFF. The CDR3 DNA is TGTGCCACCAGCGTAGGACATATTGCGAACACCGGGGAGCTGTTTTTT. This chain joins TRBV15 and TRBJ2-2; the D gene is possibly TRBD1 (5 bases). V was clipped by 5 bases and J by 0 bases, with 13 bases between them. CDR1 is LNHNV, CDR2 YYDKDF, per germline (reference sequence). The CDR3 is 16 residues long.